This T cell receptor (beta chain) emerged from a study of T cell responses to AZD1222 COVID-19 vaccine. This clone was detected a few times. Sequenced by immunoSEQ multiplex PCR; TCRdb stores in-frame clones only, minus some. The repertoire holds approximately 150,000 clones, just over 90% seen once, with 1.9% in the top ten. From germline, CDR1 is KGHSH and CDR2 LQKENI. Trimming pared 1 base from V and 6 bases from J, leaving 9 bases between. CDR3 size: 13 residues. This sequence was found in an adult who received the AZD1222 COVID-19 vaccine. The sample consisted of peripheral blood, taken 28 days after the second AZD1222 dose. This rearrangement joins TRBV18 to TRBJ1-2; D remains ambiguous. The CDR3 loop is CASSPHPLDGYTF. The CDR3 DNA is TGTGCCAGCTCACCACATCCCTTGGATGGCTACACCTTC.